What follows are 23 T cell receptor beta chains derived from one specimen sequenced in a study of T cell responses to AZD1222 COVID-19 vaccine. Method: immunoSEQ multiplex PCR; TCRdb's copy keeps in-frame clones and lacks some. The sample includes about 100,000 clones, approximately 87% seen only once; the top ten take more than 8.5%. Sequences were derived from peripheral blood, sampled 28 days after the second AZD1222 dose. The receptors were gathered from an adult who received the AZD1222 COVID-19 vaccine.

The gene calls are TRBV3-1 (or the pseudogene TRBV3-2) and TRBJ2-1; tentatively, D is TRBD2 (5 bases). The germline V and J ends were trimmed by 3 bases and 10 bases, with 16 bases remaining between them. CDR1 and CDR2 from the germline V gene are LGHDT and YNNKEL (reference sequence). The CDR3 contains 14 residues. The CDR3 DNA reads TGTGCCAGCAGCCACCCAACTAGGAATGACGAGCAGTTCTTC. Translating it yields CASSHPTRNDEQFF.

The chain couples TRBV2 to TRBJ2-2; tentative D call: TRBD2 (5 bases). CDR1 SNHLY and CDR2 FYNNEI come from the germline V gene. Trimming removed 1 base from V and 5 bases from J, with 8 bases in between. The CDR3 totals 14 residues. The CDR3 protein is CASSEVGVTGELFF. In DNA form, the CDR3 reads TGTGCCAGCAGTGAAGTGGGAGTAACCGGGGAGCTGTTTTTT.

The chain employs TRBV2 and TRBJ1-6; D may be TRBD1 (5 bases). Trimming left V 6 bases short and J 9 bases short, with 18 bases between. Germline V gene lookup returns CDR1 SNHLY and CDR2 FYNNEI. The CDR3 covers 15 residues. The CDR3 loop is CASRPGLGAGSPLHF. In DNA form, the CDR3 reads TGTGCCAGCAGACCCGGATTAGGGGCGGGTTCACCCCTCCACTTT.

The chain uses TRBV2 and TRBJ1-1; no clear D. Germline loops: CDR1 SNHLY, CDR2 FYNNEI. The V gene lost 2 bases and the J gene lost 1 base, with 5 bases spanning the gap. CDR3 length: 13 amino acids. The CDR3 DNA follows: TGTGCCAGCAGTGAAAGACAGAACACTGAAGCTTTCTTT. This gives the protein CASSERQNTEAFF.

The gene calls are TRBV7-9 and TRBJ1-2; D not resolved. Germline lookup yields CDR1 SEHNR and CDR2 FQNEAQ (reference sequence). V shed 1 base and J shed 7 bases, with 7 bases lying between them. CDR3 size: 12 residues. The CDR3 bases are TGTGCCAGCAGCTTAGGCAAGGGTGGCTACACCTTC. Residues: CASSLGKGGYTF.

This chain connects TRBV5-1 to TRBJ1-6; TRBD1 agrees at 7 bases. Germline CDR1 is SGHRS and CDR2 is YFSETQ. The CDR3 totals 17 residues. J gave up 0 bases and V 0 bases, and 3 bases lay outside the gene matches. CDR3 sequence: CASSLEQGDSYNSPLHF. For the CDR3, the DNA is TGCGCCAGCAGCTTGGAGCAGGGGGACTCCTATAATTCACCCCTCCACTTT.

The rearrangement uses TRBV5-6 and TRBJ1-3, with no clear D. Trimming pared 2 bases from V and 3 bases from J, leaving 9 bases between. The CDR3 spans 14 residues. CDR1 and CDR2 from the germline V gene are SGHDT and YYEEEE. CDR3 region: CASSFESFGNTIYF. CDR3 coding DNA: TGTGCCAGCAGCTTTGAGTCCTTTGGAAACACCATATATTTT.

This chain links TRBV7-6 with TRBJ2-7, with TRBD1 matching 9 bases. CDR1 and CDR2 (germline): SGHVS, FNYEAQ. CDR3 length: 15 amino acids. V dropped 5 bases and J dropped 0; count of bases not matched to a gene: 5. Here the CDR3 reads CASSVQGASSYEQYF. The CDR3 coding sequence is TGTGCCAGCAGCGTACAGGGGGCGAGCTCCTACGAGCAGTACTTC.

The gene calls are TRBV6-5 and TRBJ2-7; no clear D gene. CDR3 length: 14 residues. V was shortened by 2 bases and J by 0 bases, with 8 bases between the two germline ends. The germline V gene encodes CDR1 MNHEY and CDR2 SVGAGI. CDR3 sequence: CASSYRGSSYEQYF. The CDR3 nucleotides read TGTGCCAGCAGTTACCGTGGCAGCTCCTACGAGCAGTACTTC.

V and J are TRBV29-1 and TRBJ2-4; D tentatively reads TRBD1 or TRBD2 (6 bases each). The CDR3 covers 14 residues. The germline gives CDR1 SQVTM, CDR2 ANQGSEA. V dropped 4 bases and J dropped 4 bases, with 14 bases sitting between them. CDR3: CSVVPGGSKNIQYF. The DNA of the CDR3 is TGCAGCGTTGTTCCCGGGGGCAGTAAAAACATTCAGTACTTC.

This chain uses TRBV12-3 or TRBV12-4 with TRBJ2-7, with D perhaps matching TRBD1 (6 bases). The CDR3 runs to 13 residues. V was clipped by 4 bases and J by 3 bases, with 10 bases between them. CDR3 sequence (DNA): TGTGCCAGCAGTTACCTACAGGGCTACGAGCAGTACTTC. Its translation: CASSYLQGYEQYF.

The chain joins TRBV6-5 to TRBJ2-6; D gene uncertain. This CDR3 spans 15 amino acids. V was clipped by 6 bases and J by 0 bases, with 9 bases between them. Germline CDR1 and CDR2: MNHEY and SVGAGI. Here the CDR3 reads CASRSWSSGANVLTF. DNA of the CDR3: TGTGCCAGCAGGAGCTGGAGCTCTGGGGCCAACGTCCTGACTTTC.

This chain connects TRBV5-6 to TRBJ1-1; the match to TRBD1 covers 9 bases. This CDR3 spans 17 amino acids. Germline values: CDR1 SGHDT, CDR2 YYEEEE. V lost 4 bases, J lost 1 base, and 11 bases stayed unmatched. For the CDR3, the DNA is TGTGCCAGCAGCCTCCCGGGACAGGGAGGAGGGAACACTGAAGCTTTCTTT. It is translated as CASSLPGQGGGNTEAFF.

CDR3 sequence reads: CASSLRASGHSYEQYF. DNA of the CDR3: TGCGCCAGCAGCTTGAGGGCTAGCGGTCACTCCTACGAGCAGTACTTC. The chain is built from TRBV5-1 and TRBJ2-7; the match to TRBD2 covers 7 bases. Per germline, CDR1 SGHRS and CDR2 YFSETQ. This CDR3 spans 16 amino acids. With V trimmed by 1 base and J by 0 bases, 7 bases remained unmatched.

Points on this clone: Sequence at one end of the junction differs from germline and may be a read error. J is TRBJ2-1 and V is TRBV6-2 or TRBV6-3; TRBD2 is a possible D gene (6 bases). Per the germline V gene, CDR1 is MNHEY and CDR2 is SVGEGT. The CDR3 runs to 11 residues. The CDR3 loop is CASSQGLGGIF. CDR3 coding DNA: TGTGCCAGCAGTCAGGGACTGGGTGGGATCTTC.

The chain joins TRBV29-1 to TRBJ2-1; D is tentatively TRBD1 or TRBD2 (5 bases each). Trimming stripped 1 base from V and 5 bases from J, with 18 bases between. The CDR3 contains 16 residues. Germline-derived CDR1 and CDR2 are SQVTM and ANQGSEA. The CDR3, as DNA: TGCAGCGTTGAAGGGGGGTGGCGCCAAATCGACAATGAGCAGTTCTTC. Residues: CSVEGGWRQIDNEQFF.

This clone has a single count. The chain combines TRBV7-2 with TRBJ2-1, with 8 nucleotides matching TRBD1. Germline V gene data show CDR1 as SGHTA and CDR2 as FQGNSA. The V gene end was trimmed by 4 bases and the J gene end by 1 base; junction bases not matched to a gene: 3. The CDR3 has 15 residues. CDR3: CASSYRQGSYNEQFF. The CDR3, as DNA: TGTGCCAGCAGCTACAGACAGGGGTCCTACAATGAGCAGTTCTTC. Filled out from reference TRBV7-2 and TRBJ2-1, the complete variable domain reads GAGVSQSPSNKVTEKGKDVELRCDPISGHTALYWYRQSLGQGLEFLIYFQGNSAPDKSGLPSDRFSAERTGGSVSTLTIQRTQQEDSAVYLCASSYRQGSYNEQFFGPGTRLTVL.

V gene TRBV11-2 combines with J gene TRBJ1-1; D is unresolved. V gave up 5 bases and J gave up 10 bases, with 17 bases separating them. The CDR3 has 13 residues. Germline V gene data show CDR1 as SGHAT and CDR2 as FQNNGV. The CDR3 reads CASSASTVFGAFF. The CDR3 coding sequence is TGTGCCAGCAGCGCAAGCACAGTGTTTGGAGCTTTCTTT. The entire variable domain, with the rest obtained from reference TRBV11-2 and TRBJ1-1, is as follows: EAGVAQSPRYKIIEKRQSVAFWCNPISGHATLYWYQQILGQGPKLLIQFQNNGVVDDSQLPKDRFSAERLKGVDSTLKIQPAKLEDSAVYLCASSASTVFGAFFGQGTRLTVV.

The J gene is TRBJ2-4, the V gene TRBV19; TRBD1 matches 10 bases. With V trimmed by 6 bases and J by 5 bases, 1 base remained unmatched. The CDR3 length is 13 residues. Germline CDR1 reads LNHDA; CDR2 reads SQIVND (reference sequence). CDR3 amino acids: CASRGTGENIQYF. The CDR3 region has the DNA TGTGCCAGTAGAGGGACAGGGGAAAACATTCAGTACTTC.

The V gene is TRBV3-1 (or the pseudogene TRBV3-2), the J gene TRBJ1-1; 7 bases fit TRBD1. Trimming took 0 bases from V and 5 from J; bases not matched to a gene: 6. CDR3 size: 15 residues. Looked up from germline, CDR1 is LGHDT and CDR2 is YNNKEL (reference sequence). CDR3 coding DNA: TGTGCCAGCAGCCAAGATCGACAGGGACGTACTGAAGCTTTCTTT. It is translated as CASSQDRQGRTEAFF.

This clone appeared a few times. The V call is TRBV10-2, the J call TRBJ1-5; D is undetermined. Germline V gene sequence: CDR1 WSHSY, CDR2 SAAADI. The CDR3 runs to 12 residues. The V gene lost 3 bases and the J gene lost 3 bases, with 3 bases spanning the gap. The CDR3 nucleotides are TGCGCCAGCAGTGAATTCAATCAGCCCCAGCATTTT. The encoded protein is CASSEFNQPQHF.

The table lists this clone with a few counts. CDR3 loop: CASSSGTVRFYEQYF. The CDR3 coding sequence is TGTGCCAGCAGCTCCGGGACGGTTCGTTTCTACGAGCAGTACTTC. This chain connects TRBV27 to TRBJ2-7; the D gene could be TRBD1 or TRBD2 (5 bases each). V was trimmed by 6 bases and J by 3 bases, leaving 18 bases between them. Germline V gives CDR1 MNHEY, CDR2 SMNVEV (reference sequence). There are 15 residues in the CDR3.

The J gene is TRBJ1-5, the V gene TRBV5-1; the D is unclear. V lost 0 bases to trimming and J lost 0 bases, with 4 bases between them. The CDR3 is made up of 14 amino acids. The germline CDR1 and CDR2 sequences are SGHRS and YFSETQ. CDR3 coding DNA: TGCGCCAGCAGCTTGGGAAATAGCAATCAGCCCCAGCATTTT. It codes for CASSLGNSNQPQHF.